Listed below are T cell receptor beta chains from one sample, sequenced in a study of cytomegalovirus exposure and HLA in healthy donors. Sequencing was performed with immunoSEQ multiplex PCR; in TCRdb, only in-frame clones are kept and a portion is missing. In total, the table holds over 80,000 clones. The specimen sequenced was PBMCs. Source of these receptors: a girl aged 5 to 17 in good health and CMV-seropositive. Both conserved end residues are part of each CDR3. D genes are given only for firm matches.

.,TRBJ2-5,TRBV29-1,CSVVGLQETQYF,TGCAGCGTTGTGGGCCTCCAAGAGACCCAGTACTTC
.,TRBJ2-7,TRBV12-2,CASRLSGTSGAYEQYF,TGTGCAAGTCGCTTAAGCGGGACTAGCGGTGCCTACGAGCAGTACTTC
TRBD1,TRBJ2-1,TRBV9,CASSPRDRSNEQFF,TGTGCCAGCAGCCCTCGGGACAGGTCCAATGAGCAGTTCTTC
.,TRBJ1-4,TRBV7-2,CASSPRGGGGEKLFF,TGTGCCAGCAGCCCCCGGGGTGGGGGCGGTGAAAAACTGTTTTTT
.,TRBJ1-1,TRBV6-5,CASSYFPGGTEAFF,TGTGCCAGCAGTTACTTCCCCGGGGGCACTGAAGCTTTCTTT
TRBD1,TRBJ2-7,TRBV5-1,CASAGTADPYEQYF,TGCGCCAGCGCCGGGACAGCGGATCCCTACGAGCAGTACTTC
TRBD2,TRBJ2-7,TRBV2,CASKPLAGPGEQYF,TGTGCCAGCAAGCCCCTAGCGGGGCCGGGGGAGCAGTACTTC
.,TRBJ1-2,TRBV6-6,CASSYSGQGGYTF,TGTGCCAGCAGTTACTCGGGGCAGGGAGGCTACACCTTC
.,TRBJ2-5,TRBV29-1,CSVVGAGGLETQYF,TGCAGCGTTGTGGGGGCCGGGGGGCTTGAGACCCAGTACTTC
TRBD2,TRBJ2-1,TRBV11-2,CASSSLLAGGPGNEQFF,TGTGCCAGCAGCTCCCTCTTAGCGGGGGGGCCAGGGAATGAGCAGTTCTTC
TRBD2,TRBJ2-5,TRBV5-6,CASSFGLAGQETQYF,TGTGCCAGCAGCTTTGGACTAGCGGGGCAAGAGACCCAGTACTTC
.,TRBJ2-7,TRBV2,CASQGLRYEQYF,TGTGCCAGCCAGGGACTCAGATACGAGCAGTACTTC
.,TRBJ2-2,TRBV2,CASRRGPGELFF,TGTGCCAGCAGAAGGGGTCCCGGGGAGCTGTTTTTT
TRBD1,TRBJ2-1,TRBV5-1,CASSPGQGIGNGQFF,TGCGCCAGCAGCCCTGGACAGGGGATTGGCAATGGGCAGTTCTTC
.,TRBJ2-2,TRBV7-3,CASSLNTYTGELFF,TGTGCCAGCAGCCTAAACACCTACACCGGGGAGCTGTTTTTT
TRBD1,TRBJ1-2,TRBV7-3,CASSPGQGAGGYTF,TGTGCCAGCAGCCCAGGACAGGGGGCAGGTGGCTACACCTTC
TRBD1,TRBJ1-2,TRBV19,CASSIQGAYGYTF,TGTGCCAGTAGTATACAGGGGGCCTATGGCTACACCTTC
.,TRBJ2-5,TRBV11-2,CASDGGETQYF,TGTGCCAGCGACGGGGGAGAGACCCAGTACTTC
TRBD1,TRBJ1-1,TRBV7-9,CASSRQGAYTEAFF,TGTGCCAGCAGCCGACAGGGGGCCTACACTGAAGCTTTCTTT